What follows are 23 T cell receptor beta chains derived from one specimen sequenced in a study of PD-1 blockade in classical Hodgkin lymphoma. With no exception, relapse followed autologous stem cell transplantation in all patients, and brentuximab vedotin exposure varied. Sequencing was performed with immunoSEQ multiplex PCR; in TCRdb, only in-frame clones are kept and a portion is missing. The profile covers about 50,000 clones, with about three quarters appearing a single time and roughly 9.6% taken by the ten largest. Sample: peripheral blood mononuclear cells (PBMCs), taken at baseline. The source of these receptors is a human donor with classical Hodgkin lymphoma.

This chain uses TRBV5-5 with TRBJ1-1; D is ambiguous. CDR3 length: 13 amino acids. Trimming took off 0 bases at V and 4 bases at J, with 7 bases between the two ends. The germline gives CDR1 SGHKS, CDR2 YYEKEE (reference sequence). The CDR3: CASSLASFTEAFF. Here the CDR3 DNA reads TGTGCCAGCAGCTTGGCCAGTTTCACTGAAGCTTTCTTT.

This rearrangement joins TRBV10-2 to TRBJ2-7; D is possibly TRBD1 (5 bases). CDR1 is WSHSY and CDR2 is SAAADI in the germline V gene. The V end lost 4 bases, the J end lost 5 bases, and 12 bases lay between the germline ends. This CDR3 is built from 13 residues. CDR3: CASSGGREHEQYF. CDR3 DNA: TGCGCCAGCAGTGGGGGCAGGGAACACGAGCAGTACTTC.

This clone came up once. The chain links TRBV2 to TRBJ1-2, with 7 nucleotides matching TRBD1. CDR3 size: 14 residues. Germline-derived CDR1 and CDR2 are SNHLY and FYNNEI. J was trimmed by 8 bases and V by 7 bases; bases with no gene match: 13. CDR3 sequence (DNA): TGTGCCAGCACCCTATTACAGGGGCCAAGAGGCTACACCTTC. Residues: CASTLLQGPRGYTF.

V and J are TRBV9 and TRBJ1-2; D is unclear. This CDR3 is 17 amino acids long. Trimming pared 0 bases from V and 6 bases from J, leaving 21 bases between. Germline CDR1 and CDR2: SGDLS and YYNGEE. The CDR3 region has the DNA TGTGCCAGCAGCGTAGGATCAGCCGAGTCCACGGTCCATGGCTACACCTTC. Protein sequence: CASSVGSAESTVHGYTF.

A few counts support this clone. The chain has TRBV2 and TRBJ2-7; D uncertain. CDR1 is SNHLY, CDR2 FYNNEI, per germline. The germline V and J ends were trimmed by 4 bases and 3 bases, with 1 base remaining between them. The CDR3 totals 10 residues. In DNA form, the CDR3 reads TGTGCCAGCAGTGTCTACGAGCAGTACTTC. This sequence encodes CASSVYEQYF.

The V gene is TRBV5-6, the J gene TRBJ1-3, with 7 bases matching TRBD1. CDR1 and CDR2 (germline): SGHDT, YYEEEE. There are 16 residues in the CDR3. The V segment lost 3 bases and the J segment 2 bases; nucleotides outside the gene matches: 8. CDR3 in DNA: TGTGCCAGCAGCTGGGGTCGGACAGGTGCTGGAAACACCATATATTTT. Residues: CASSWGRTGAGNTIYF.

This clone was counted between two and nine times. The chain recombines TRBV2 with TRBJ2-3; tentatively, D is TRBD1 or TRBD2 (5 bases each). The V and J ends lost 10 bases and 4 bases respectively, with 15 bases between them. Germline assignment: CDR1 SNHLY and CDR2 FYNNEI. The CDR3 sequence is 13 residues long. The CDR3 region has the DNA TGTGCCACTCACGGCAGGGACCCAGATACGCAGTATTTT. It codes for CATHGRDPDTQYF.

V usage is TRBV30 and J usage is TRBJ2-7; weak D call: TRBD2 (6 bases). Per the germline V gene, CDR1 is GTSNPN and CDR2 is SVGIG (reference sequence). CDR3 length: 13 amino acids. V dropped 2 bases and J dropped 3 bases, with 11 bases sitting between them. As DNA, the CDR3 is TGTGCCTGGAGTACGGGACTCGTCTACGAGCAGTACTTC. Translated: CAWSTGLVYEQYF.

The rearrangement links TRBV2 to TRBJ1-5; the match to TRBD1 covers 9 bases. In germline, CDR1 is SNHLY, CDR2 FYNNEI. The CDR3 is 17 amino acids. V lost 2 bases to trimming and J lost 9 bases; unmatched junction nucleotides: 14. CDR3 DNA sequence: TGTGCCAGCAGTGAAACTGGAGTAGGGACAGGGTCACGGCCCCAGCATTTT. Translated, it gives CASSETGVGTGSRPQHF.

V usage is TRBV2 and J usage is TRBJ1-1, with D maybe TRBD1 (5 bases). Per the germline V gene, CDR1 is SNHLY and CDR2 is FYNNEI. The CDR3 has 15 amino acids. Trimming removed 7 bases at V and 0 bases at J, with 15 bases between. CDR3 residues: CASMGQLVMNTEAFF. For the CDR3, the DNA is TGTGCCAGCATGGGGCAGCTAGTCATGAACACTGAAGCTTTCTTT.

The genes are TRBV5-6 and TRBJ1-5, with D possibly matching TRBD1 (6 bases). Germline lookup yields CDR1 SGHDT and CDR2 YYEEEE. The germline V and J ends were trimmed by 4 bases and 0 bases, with 11 bases remaining between them. This CDR3 comprises 15 residues. CDR3 DNA: TGTGCCAGCAGCCGCGACAGGTATAGCAATCAGCCCCAGCATTTT. It translates to CASSRDRYSNQPQHF.

The chain combines TRBV6-1 with TRBJ2-1; 10 bases align to TRBD2. Germline loops: CDR1 MNHNS, CDR2 SASEGT. The CDR3 runs to 15 residues. Trimming took 4 bases from V and 9 from J; bases not matched to a gene: 9. CDR3 DNA: TGTGCCAGCAGTGCCCTAGGGGGACTAGCGACTGAGCAGTTCTTC. Translating it yields CASSALGGLATEQFF.

This clone was counted only a few times. The CDR3 coding sequence is TGTGCCAGCACCTCAACCGGGACCCATTACGAGCAGTACTTC. Residues: CASTSTGTHYEQYF. V usage is TRBV27 and J usage is TRBJ2-7; either TRBD1 or TRBD2 may fit D (5 bases each). The CDR3 has 14 residues. The V end lost 7 bases, the J end lost 4 bases, and 17 bases lay between the germline ends. CDR1 and CDR2 from the germline V gene are MNHEY and SMNVEV (reference sequence).

The chain has TRBV4-2 and TRBJ1-4; D possibly corresponds to TRBD1 (5 bases). The CDR3 totals 16 residues. The germline V and J ends were trimmed by 0 bases and 7 bases, with 15 bases remaining between them. Germline assignment: CDR1 LGHNA and CDR2 YNFKEQ. CDR3 in amino acids: CASSQEGGGAREKLFF. The CDR3 DNA reads as TGTGCCAGCAGCCAAGAGGGTGGAGGGGCCCGTGAAAAACTGTTTTTT.

This chain connects TRBV27 to TRBJ1-1, with 8 bases matching TRBD1. Germline values: CDR1 MNHEY, CDR2 SMNVEV (reference sequence). The CDR3 runs to 14 residues. J was trimmed by 4 bases and V by 5 bases; bases with no gene match: 6. The CDR3 region has the DNA TGTGCCAGCAGTACAGGACAGGGAGGCACTGAAGCTTTCTTT. It encodes CASSTGQGGTEAFF.

This clone was recorded only once. CDR3 region: CASSLLVGTGGYTF. For the CDR3, the DNA is TGCGCCAGCAGCTTGTTGGTGGGGACAGGAGGCTACACCTTC. The J gene is TRBJ1-2, the V gene TRBV5-1; 8 bases align to TRBD1. The V segment lost 1 base and the J segment 8 bases; nucleotides outside the gene matches: 7. Germline V lookup: CDR1 SGHRS, CDR2 YFSETQ. The CDR3 consists of 14 residues.

The chain joins TRBV5-6 to TRBJ1-1; D perhaps matches TRBD1 (6 bases). CDR1 is SGHDT and CDR2 is YYEEEE in the germline V gene. V lost 1 base to trimming and J lost 0 bases, with 7 bases between them. This CDR3 is built from 14 residues. The CDR3 sequence: CASSLTGLNTEAFF. CDR3 coding DNA: TGTGCCAGCAGCTTGACAGGGCTGAACACTGAAGCTTTCTTT. The full variable domain, its missing parts supplied by reference TRBV5-6 and TRBJ1-1, is DAGVTQSPTHLIKTRGQQVTLRCSPKSGHDTVSWYQQALGQGPQFIFQYYEEEERQRGNFPDRFSGHQFPNYSSELNVNALLLGDSALYLCASSLTGLNTEAFFGQGTRLTVV.

Relative to its sample, this clone is medium-sized. CDR3 loop: CASSYSGTGLTEAFF. The CDR3 region has the DNA TGTGCCAGCAGTTACTCCGGGACAGGGCTCACTGAAGCTTTCTTT. The chain uses TRBV6-5 and TRBJ1-1; 9 nucleotides align to TRBD1. The V gene's germline CDR1 is MNHEY and CDR2 SVGAGI. The CDR3 sequence is 15 residues long. J lost 4 bases, V lost 0 bases, and 3 bases had no gene match.

This clone was seen a single time. The chain couples TRBV15 to TRBJ2-5, with D perhaps matching TRBD2 (6 bases). The CDR3 loop spans 14 amino acids. Germline CDR1 LNHNV, CDR2 YYDKDF (reference sequence). V was cut by 1 base and J by 5 bases, with 11 bases left in between. In DNA, the CDR3 is TGTGCCACCAGCAGAGTAGGGGACTCCGAGACCCAGTACTTC. It specifies CATSRVGDSETQYF.

The rearrangement uses TRBV7-2 and TRBJ1-3; no reliable D call. The germline CDR1 and CDR2 sequences are SGHTA and FQGNSA. V shed 6 bases and J shed 0 bases, with 9 bases lying between them. CDR3 length equals 14 residues. The CDR3 nucleotides are TGTGCCAGCAGACCGGCAGACTCTGGAAACACCATATATTTT. Translating gives CASRPADSGNTIYF.

This clone was counted a few times. V is TRBV27 and J is TRBJ2-7, with D perhaps TRBD1 (6 bases). The CDR3 contains 15 residues. The V and J ends lost 5 bases and 1 base respectively, with 15 bases between them. Germline CDR1 MNHEY, CDR2 SMNVEV (reference sequence). In DNA, the CDR3 is TGTGCCAGCAGTCAAATACAGGGTGAATCCTACGAGCAGTACTTC. This sequence encodes CASSQIQGESYEQYF.

The chain has TRBV5-1 and TRBJ2-5, with TRBD2 matching over 13 bases. The V gene's germline CDR1 is SGHRS and CDR2 YFSETQ. CDR3 length: 17 amino acids. Trimming removed 6 bases from V and 2 bases from J; junction bases left unmatched: 10. In DNA, the CDR3 is TGCGCCAGCATGCCGGGACTAGCGGGATTTGGGCAAGAGACCCAGTACTTC. Translated: CASMPGLAGFGQETQYF.

This clone appeared a single time. This chain connects TRBV10-1 to TRBJ2-1; TRBD2 matches at 7 bases. Germline loops: CDR1 WNHNN, CDR2 SYGVQD (reference sequence). Trimming removed 0 bases from V and 10 bases from J; junction bases left unmatched: 12. This CDR3 contains 16 residues. The CDR3 bases are TGCGCCAGCAGTGAGTCGGCGGCTAGCGGTAGAGTCGAGCAGTTCTTC. Translated: CASSESAASGRVEQFF.